This entry concerns a single T cell receptor beta chain. Its antigen remains unknown. This entry is derived from a study of cytomegalovirus exposure and HLA in healthy donors. Across the whole study: From donors who were HLA-typed, an early data release held 70 million to 90 million unique TCRs. Study-level results: Being indistinguishable, some V segments were excluded, TRBV6-2 and TRBV6-3 among them. Researchers catalogued roughly 150 TCR beta chains as cytomegalovirus-associated.

All donors participated as healthy donors of bone marrow. CDR3 length: 14 amino acids. The V and J ends lost 0 bases and 4 bases respectively, with 9 bases between them. The V gene's germline CDR1 is SGHDN and CDR2 FVKESK. Use of 60 Vbeta and 13 Jbeta primers characterized the PCR. Assay used: immunoSEQ multiplex PCR; TCRdb lists only in-frame clones, some missing. The data contain under 200,000 clones, 68% of them singletons. The V gene is TRBV14, the J gene TRBJ1-2, with D tentatively TRBD1 (6 bases). The TCR was taken from a man aged 45 to 65 in good health and CMV-seronegative. Sequenced: PBMCs. The CDR3 DNA is TGTGCCAGCAGCCAAGATCCAGGGGCCTATGGCTACACCTTC. Protein sequence: CASSQDPGAYGYTF.